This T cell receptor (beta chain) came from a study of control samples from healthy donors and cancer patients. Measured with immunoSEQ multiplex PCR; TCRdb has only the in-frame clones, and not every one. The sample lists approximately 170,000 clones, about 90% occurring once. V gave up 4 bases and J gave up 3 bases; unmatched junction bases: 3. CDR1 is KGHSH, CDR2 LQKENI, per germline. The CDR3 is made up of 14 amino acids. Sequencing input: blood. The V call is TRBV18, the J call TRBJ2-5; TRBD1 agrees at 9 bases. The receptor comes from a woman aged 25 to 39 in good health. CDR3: CASSRTGVKETQYF. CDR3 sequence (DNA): TGTGCCAGCTCACGGACAGGGGTGAAAGAGACCCAGTACTTC.